This T cell receptor beta chain was obtained from a study of cytomegalovirus exposure and HLA in healthy donors. General observations from the study: Links to common viral pathogens appeared, in a later analysis, for several of the most significant clusters.

A note on this clone: Its antigen is as yet unknown.

Per germline, CDR1 SEHNR and CDR2 FQNEAQ (reference sequence). The CDR3 consists of 14 residues. Trimming took off 3 bases at V and 3 bases at J, with 8 bases between the two ends. In the PCR, 60 Vbeta and 13 Jbeta primers were used. TCRdb keeps only in-frame clones here, not all; method: immunoSEQ multiplex PCR. The data hold tens of thousands of clones, with 84% observed a single time. Sequencing was carried out using PBMCs. The rearrangement links TRBV7-9 to TRBJ1-4; D is unresolved. The sequence derives from a woman aged 18-29 years in good health and CMV-seropositive. The CDR3, as DNA: TGTGCCAGCAGCTTTGAACGGTCTAATGAAAAACTGTTTTTT. Residues: CASSFERSNEKLFF.